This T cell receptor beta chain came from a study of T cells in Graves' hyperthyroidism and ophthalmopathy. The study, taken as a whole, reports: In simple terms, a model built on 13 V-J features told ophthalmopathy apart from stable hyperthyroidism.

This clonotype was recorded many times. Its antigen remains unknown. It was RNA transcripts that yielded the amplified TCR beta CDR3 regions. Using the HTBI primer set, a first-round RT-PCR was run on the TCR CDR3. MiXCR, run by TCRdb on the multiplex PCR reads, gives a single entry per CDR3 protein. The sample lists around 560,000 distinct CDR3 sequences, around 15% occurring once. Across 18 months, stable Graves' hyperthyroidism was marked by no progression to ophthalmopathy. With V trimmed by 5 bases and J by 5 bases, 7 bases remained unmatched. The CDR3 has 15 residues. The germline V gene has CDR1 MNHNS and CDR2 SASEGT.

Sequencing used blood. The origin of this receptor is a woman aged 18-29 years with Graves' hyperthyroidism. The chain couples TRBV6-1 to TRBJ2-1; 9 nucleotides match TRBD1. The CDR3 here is CASSPRTGVDNEQFF. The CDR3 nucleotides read TGTGCCAGCAGTCCCCGGACAGGGGTGGACAATGAGCAGTTCTTC.